The 22 T cell receptor beta chains listed next were all sequenced from one sample in a study of blood T cells in healthy people across ages. Then a second PCR, running roughly 7 to 12 cycles, was carried out with a sample-barcoded 5' primer and a J-beta primer mix. In TCRdb, the 5' RACE reads were re-called with MiXCR into one record per CDR3 protein. Counted here are 550,000 to 800,000 distinct CDR3 sequences, about 30% occurring once; the ten biggest clones make up approximately 15%. Material for sequencing was blood. These receptors all come from an elderly woman in good health.

The chain joins TRBV29-1 to TRBJ2-2, with TRBD2 matching over 9 bases. Germline CDR1 and CDR2: SQVTM and ANQGSEA. The CDR3 length is 15 residues. Germline trimming cut 6 bases from V and 0 bases from J; bases unmatched to any gene: 5. Here the CDR3 reads CSVVSGGSNTGELFF. Here the CDR3 DNA reads TGCAGCGTCGTTAGCGGGGGCTCGAACACCGGGGAGCTGTTTTTT.

Concerning this clonotype: Possible read error: a much larger clone is one base away. This chain links TRBV7-9 with TRBJ2-7, with TRBD2 matching 9 bases. The CDR3 has 14 residues. Looked up from germline, CDR1 is SEHNR and CDR2 is FQNEAQ (reference sequence). V dropped 7 bases and J dropped 7; count of bases not matched to a gene: 11. CDR3 sequence: CASTMAGGYNEQYF. CDR3 nucleotides: TGTGCCAGCACCATGGCGGGGGGGTACAATGAGCAGTACTTC.

This clonotype came up many times. The J gene is TRBJ2-3, the V gene TRBV6-1; possible D gene TRBD1, 6 bases. There are 15 residues in the CDR3. Trimming cost V 1 base and J 4 bases, with 12 bases left between them. The germline CDR1 and CDR2 sequences are MNHNS and SASEGT. CDR3 nucleotides: TGTGCCAGCAGTGAAGACGCAGGGGTAGCAGATACGCAGTATTTT. Amino acid sequence: CASSEDAGVADTQYF.

The CDR3 bases are TGTGCCAGCAGCTTGTGGGGGGACTATGGCTACACCTTC. Its protein product is CASSLWGDYGYTF. J is TRBJ1-2 and V is TRBV5-6, with a possible D match to TRBD1 (5 bases). The CDR3 spans 13 residues. Looked up from germline, CDR1 is SGHDT and CDR2 is YYEEEE. V was cut by 1 base and J by 3 bases, with 7 bases left in between.

The chain recombines TRBV5-1 with TRBJ1-4; 7 nucleotides agree with TRBD1. V lost 4 bases to trimming and J lost 4 bases; unmatched junction nucleotides: 13. The CDR3 has 17 residues. Germline lookup yields CDR1 SGHRS and CDR2 YFSETQ. The CDR3 loop reads CASSPRQGATLNEKLFF. CDR3 DNA: TGCGCCAGCAGCCCAAGACAGGGAGCGACTCTTAATGAAAAACTGTTTTTT. The full variable domain, in which reference TRBV5-1 and TRBJ1-4 provide the parts outside the CDR3, is KAGVTQTPRYLIKTRGQQVTLSCSPISGHRSVSWYQQTPGQGLQFLFEYFSETQRNKGNFPGRFSGRQFSNSRSEMNVSTLELGDSALYLCASSPRQGATLNEKLFFGSGTQLSVL.

This clonotype was seen repeatedly, ten times or more. This chain joins TRBV5-1 and TRBJ2-5; a possible D gene is TRBD1 (5 bases). The CDR3 has 15 residues. V was cut by 3 bases and J by 5 bases, with 17 bases left in between. CDR1 is SGHRS and CDR2 is YFSETQ in the germline V gene. The CDR3 sequence: CASSYRADRSETQYF. CDR3 nucleotides: TGCGCCAGCAGCTATCGAGCCGACAGATCCGAGACCCAGTACTTC.

With regard to this clonotype: At one of its ends the junction is not consistent with the germline gene, which may arise from a read error. In DNA form, the CDR3 reads TGTGCCAGTAGTTTTGACGGGACGAATGCGGGAAGCACCATATATTTT. This translates into CASSFDGTNAGSTIYF. The chain has TRBV12-3 or TRBV12-4 and TRBJ1-3; possible D gene TRBD1, 5 bases. The CDR3 is 16 amino acids.

Of note for this clonotype: This may be a read error, as it is one base from a much larger clone. The chain is built from TRBV3-1 and TRBJ2-5, with D perhaps matching TRBD1 (6 bases). The V gene's germline CDR1 is LGHDT and CDR2 YNNKEL (reference sequence). V was clipped by 8 bases and J by 11 bases, with 21 bases between them. The length of the CDR3 is 13 residues. CDR3 amino acids: CASLGAPGNEQYF. Here the CDR3 DNA reads TGTGCCAGCCTGGGGGCTCCTGGGAATGAGCAGTACTTC.

This clonotype was recorded many times. The chain uses TRBV6-6 and TRBJ1-2, with 8 bases matching TRBD1. CDR1 and CDR2 from the germline V gene are MNHNY and SVGAGI (reference sequence). The CDR3 loop spans 17 amino acids. Trimming at V came to 2 bases and at J to 1 base, leaving 9 bases not matched to a gene. The CDR3 bases are TGTGCCAGCAGTTACAGGGCCCAGGGGGCGGATAACTATGGCTACACCTTC. Translating gives CASSYRAQGADNYGYTF.

V usage is TRBV7-2 and J usage is TRBJ2-7, with 15 bases aligning to TRBD2. Germline V lookup: CDR1 SGHTA, CDR2 FQGNSA. CDR3 length equals 20 residues. Germline trimming cut 2 bases from V and 1 base from J; bases unmatched to any gene: 12. The CDR3, as DNA: TGTGCCAGCAGCTTAATGCGGACTAGCGGGGGGGGCGGGCGGTCCTACGAGCAGTACTTC. Amino acid sequence: CASSLMRTSGGGGRSYEQYF. The complete variable domain, with remaining parts taken from reference TRBV7-2 and TRBJ2-7, reads GAGVSQSPSNKVTEKGKDVELRCDPISGHTALYWYRQSLGQGLEFLIYFQGNSAPDKSGLPSDRFSAERTGGSVSTLTIQRTQQEDSAVYLCASSLMRTSGGGGRSYEQYFGPGTRLTVT.

The sample holds a few counts of this clonotype. A clone one base away is much larger, so this may be a read error. The V call is TRBV6-5, the J call TRBJ2-4, with TRBD1 as a possible D gene (7 bases). The ends were cut back, 4 bases at V and 5 bases at J, with 12 bases in the middle. The CDR3 extends over 14 amino acids. Germline values: CDR1 MNHEY, CDR2 SVGAGI. DNA of the CDR3: TGTGCCAGCAGTTGCAGCAGGGGGGAAAACATTCAGTACTTC. Amino acids: CASSCSRGENIQYF.

This clonotype came up many times. The V call is TRBV7-3, the J call TRBJ2-2; TRBD2 matches 7 bases. V lost 5 bases, J lost 2 bases, and 8 bases stayed unmatched. The germline gives CDR1 SGHTA, CDR2 FQGTGA. The CDR3 totals 16 residues. The CDR3 reads CASSPIPGGNTGELFF. As DNA, the CDR3 is TGTGCCAGCAGCCCAATTCCGGGGGGAAACACCGGGGAGCTGTTTTTT.

This clonotype has just a few counts. The gene calls are TRBV20-1 and TRBJ2-3, with a weak D call TRBD2 (6 bases). Trimming shortened V by 4 bases and J by 2 bases, and 10 bases separated the two germline ends. This CDR3 is 13 amino acids long. CDR1 is DFQATT, CDR2 SNEGSKA, per germline (reference sequence). CDR3 sequence reads: CSANGGFTDTQYF. DNA of the CDR3: TGCAGTGCTAATGGGGGGTTCACAGATACGCAGTATTTT.

CDR3 amino acids: CASSYGRGSPLHF. The CDR3 DNA reads TGTGCCAGCAGTTACGGGCGGGGTTCACCCCTCCACTTT. The rearrangement links TRBV6-6 to TRBJ1-6; no clear D gene. This CDR3 is 13 amino acids long. Germline CDR1 and CDR2: MNHNY and SVGAGI (reference sequence). V gave up 2 bases and J gave up 9 bases, with 8 bases separating them.

The CDR3 here is CSAGPTELPYGYTF. In nucleotides, the CDR3 is TGCAGTGCCGGACCGACAGAACTCCCCTATGGCTACACCTTC. The V call is TRBV20-1, the J call TRBJ1-2; weak D call: TRBD1 (5 bases). V was cut by 6 bases and J by 4 bases, with 18 bases left in between. Looked up from germline, CDR1 is DFQATT and CDR2 is SNEGSKA (reference sequence). The CDR3 length is 14 residues.

This rearrangement joins TRBV6-5 to TRBJ1-1; no definite D call. Trimming cost V 0 bases and J 11 bases, with 10 bases left between them. Germline V gene sequence: CDR1 MNHEY, CDR2 SVGAGI. The CDR3 sequence is 12 residues long. CDR3 region: CASSYSTGSAFF. The DNA of the CDR3 is TGTGCCAGCAGTTACTCTACCGGGTCCGCTTTCTTT.

This clonotype was recorded at least ten times. CDR3: CASRDSFNEKLFF. The CDR3, as DNA: TGTGCCAGCAGGGACAGTTTTAATGAAAAACTGTTTTTT. V usage is TRBV6-1 and J usage is TRBJ1-4; D perhaps matches TRBD1 (6 bases). There are 13 residues in the CDR3. CDR1 and CDR2 from the germline V gene are MNHNS and SASEGT. Trimming stripped 6 bases from V and 4 bases from J, with 9 bases between.

This clonotype was picked up many times. The chain combines TRBV20-1 with TRBJ1-2, with 7 bases identical to TRBD1. This CDR3 contains 13 residues. Trimming cost V 1 base and J 5 bases; bases outside gene matches: 4. Germline lookup yields CDR1 DFQATT and CDR2 SNEGSKA (reference sequence). The CDR3 bases are TGCAGTGCTAGAGCGACAGGGTCTTATGGCTACACCTTC. The encoded protein is CSARATGSYGYTF.

This clonotype has just a few counts. The chain recombines TRBV18 with TRBJ2-7; D may be TRBD1 or TRBD2 (7 bases each). CDR1 and CDR2 from the germline V gene are KGHSH and LQKENI. V was clipped by 2 bases and J by 7 bases, with 18 bases between them. The CDR3 spans 15 residues. Here the CDR3 DNA reads TGTGCCAGCTCACCATTACCAGGGGGAGGGAATGAGCAGTACTTC. This codes for CASSPLPGGGNEQYF.

This clonotype has a count of ten or more. The J gene is TRBJ2-3, the V gene TRBV5-5; D is perhaps TRBD1 (5 bases). Trimming cost V 0 bases and J 4 bases, with 12 bases left between them. Germline assignment: CDR1 SGHKS and CDR2 YYEKEE (reference sequence). The CDR3 loop spans 15 amino acids. The CDR3 sequence is CASSLARVAADTQYF. The CDR3 DNA reads TGTGCCAGCAGCTTGGCCAGGGTGGCAGCAGATACGCAGTATTTT.

This clonotype was detected many times. CDR3 in amino acids: CASSSPGRADTQYF. The CDR3 nucleotides are TGTGCCAGCAGCTCGCCGGGGCGGGCAGATACGCAGTATTTT. The chain combines TRBV7-2 with TRBJ2-3; D is perhaps TRBD1 or TRBD2 (5 bases each). V lost 4 bases and J lost 4, with 12 bases in between. This CDR3 contains 14 residues. CDR1 is SGHTA and CDR2 is FQGNSA in the germline V gene.

This rearrangement joins TRBV7-9 to TRBJ2-7, with 9 positions matching TRBD1. The CDR3 contains 16 residues. The ends lost 5 bases at V and 1 base at J; junction bases unmatched: 9. Germline V CDR1 and CDR2: SEHNR, FQNEAQ (reference sequence). Here the CDR3 DNA reads TGTGCCAGCAGCCCGGGGACAGGGACAAAATCCTACGAGCAGTACTTC. This encodes CASSPGTGTKSYEQYF.